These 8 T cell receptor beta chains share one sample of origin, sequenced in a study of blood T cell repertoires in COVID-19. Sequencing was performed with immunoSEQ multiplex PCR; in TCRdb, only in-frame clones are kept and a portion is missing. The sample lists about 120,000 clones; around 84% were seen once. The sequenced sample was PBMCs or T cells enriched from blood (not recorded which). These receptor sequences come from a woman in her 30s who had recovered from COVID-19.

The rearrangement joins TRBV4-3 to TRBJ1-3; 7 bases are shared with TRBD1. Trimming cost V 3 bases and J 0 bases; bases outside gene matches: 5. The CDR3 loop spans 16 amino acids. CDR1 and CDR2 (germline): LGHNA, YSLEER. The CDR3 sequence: CASSQAGGSSGNTIYF. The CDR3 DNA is TGCGCCAGCAGCCAGGCAGGGGGATCCTCTGGAAACACCATATATTTT.

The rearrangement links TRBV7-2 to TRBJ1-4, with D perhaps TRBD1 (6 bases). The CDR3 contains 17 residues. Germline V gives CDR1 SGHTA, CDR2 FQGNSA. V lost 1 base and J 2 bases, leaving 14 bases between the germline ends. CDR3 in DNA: TGTGCCAGCAGCTTAGATTTCTCAGGGGCGACTAATGAAAAACTGTTTTTT. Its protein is CASSLDFSGATNEKLFF.

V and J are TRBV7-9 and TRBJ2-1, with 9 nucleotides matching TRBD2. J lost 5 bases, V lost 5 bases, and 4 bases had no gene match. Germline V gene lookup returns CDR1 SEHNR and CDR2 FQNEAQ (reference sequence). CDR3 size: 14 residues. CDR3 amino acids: CASSLRTSDNEQFF. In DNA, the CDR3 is TGTGCCAGCAGCCTCCGGACTAGCGACAATGAGCAGTTCTTC. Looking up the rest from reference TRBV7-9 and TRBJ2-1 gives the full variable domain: DTGVSQNPRHKITKRGQNVTFRCDPISEHNRLYWYRQTLGQGPEFLTYFQNEAQLEKSRLLSDRFSAERPKGSFSTLEIQRTEQGDSAMYLCASSLRTSDNEQFFGPGTRLTVL.

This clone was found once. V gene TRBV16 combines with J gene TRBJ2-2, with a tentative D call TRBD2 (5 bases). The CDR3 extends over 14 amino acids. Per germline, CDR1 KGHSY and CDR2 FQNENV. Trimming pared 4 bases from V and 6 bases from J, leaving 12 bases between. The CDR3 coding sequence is TGTGCCAGCAGCCTAGACCGGGGATCCGGGGAGCTGTTTTTT. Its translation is CASSLDRGSGELFF.

In DNA form, the CDR3 reads TGTGCCAGCAGTGCGCAGGGACAAGGGCAGTTCTTC. This codes for CASSAQGQGQFF. This sequence joins TRBV2 and TRBJ2-1, with D possibly matching TRBD1 (6 bases). The CDR3 spans 12 residues. Germline V lookup: CDR1 SNHLY, CDR2 FYNNEI. V dropped 4 bases and J dropped 12 bases, with 13 bases sitting between them.

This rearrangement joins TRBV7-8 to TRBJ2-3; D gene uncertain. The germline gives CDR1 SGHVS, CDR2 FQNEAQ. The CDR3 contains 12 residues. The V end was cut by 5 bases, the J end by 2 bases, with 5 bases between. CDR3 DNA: TGTGCCAGCAGCCCCTACACAGATACGCAGTATTTT. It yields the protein CASSPYTDTQYF.

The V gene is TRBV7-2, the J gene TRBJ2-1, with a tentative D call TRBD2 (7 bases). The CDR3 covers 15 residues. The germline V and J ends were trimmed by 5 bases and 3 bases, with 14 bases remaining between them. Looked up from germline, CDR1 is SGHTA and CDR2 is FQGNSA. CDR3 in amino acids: CASSLSGGGYNEQFF. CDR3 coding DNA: TGTGCCAGCAGCCTGTCGGGGGGCGGCTACAATGAGCAGTTCTTC.

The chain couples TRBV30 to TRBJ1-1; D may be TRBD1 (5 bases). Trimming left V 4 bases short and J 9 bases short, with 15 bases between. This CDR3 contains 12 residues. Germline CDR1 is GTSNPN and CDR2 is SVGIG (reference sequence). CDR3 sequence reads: CAWTNQGGKAFF. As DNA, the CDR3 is TGTGCCTGGACTAACCAGGGAGGTAAAGCTTTCTTT.